This is a list of T cell receptor beta chains from one sample in a study of control samples from healthy donors and cancer patients. TCRdb's copy holds only in-frame clones and misses some; the assay was immunoSEQ multiplex PCR. Found here are approximately 160,000 clones, 80% to 95% of them singletons; the top ten hold roughly 2.1%. Sequencing was carried out using blood. Source of these receptors: a woman aged 40 to 50 in good health. The CDR3 runs from the conserved cysteine through the conserved F or W. A D gene is named only where the DNA matches it firmly. Clone size, where shown, is once, few, many, or a class for clones that have expanded.

clone size	V gene	D gene	J gene	CDR3 protein	CDR3 DNA
NA	TRBV29-1	NA	TRBJ2-1	CSVEPGADNEQFF	TGCAGCGTTGAGCCGGGGGCGGATAATGAGCAGTTCTTC
NA	TRBV10-2	NA	TRBJ1-1	CASSDGDWGTEAFF	TGCGCCAGCAGTGATGGGGATTGGGGAACTGAAGCTTTCTTT
NA	TRBV5-1	NA	TRBJ2-1	CASSRGLRSYNEQFF	TGCGCCAGCTCCCGGGGGCTCCGCTCCTACAATGAGCAGTTCTTC
few	TRBV12-3/TRBV12-4	TRBD1	TRBJ1-6	CASSWDRGSPLHF	TGTGCCAGCAGTTGGGACAGGGGATCACCCCTCCACTTT
many	TRBV5-1	TRBD1	TRBJ2-5	CASSRRTGQETQYF	TGCGCCAGCAGCCGACGGACAGGGCAAGAGACCCAGTACTTC
once	TRBV2	NA	TRBJ1-5	CASSPMGGDQPQHF	TGTGCCAGCAGCCCGATGGGTGGGGATCAGCCCCAGCATTTT
NA	TRBV4-2	NA	TRBJ2-2	CASSPQPSTGELFF	TGTGCCAGCAGCCCACAGCCTTCCACCGGGGAGCTGTTTTTT
once	TRBV10-2	TRBD2	TRBJ2-2	CASSELAGGPVNTGELFF	TGCGCCAGCAGTGAGCTCGCGGGGGGGCCCGTGAACACCGGGGAGCTGTTTTTT
NA	TRBV9	TRBD1	TRBJ1-3	CASSATARGTSGNTIYF	TGTGCCAGCAGCGCTACGGCCAGGGGGACCTCTGGAAACACCATATATTTT
NA	TRBV27	TRBD2	TRBJ2-1	CASSLAGGYNEQFF	TGTGCCAGCAGTTTGGCGGGGGGCTACAATGAGCAGTTCTTC
NA	TRBV6-6	TRBD1	TRBJ1-2	CASSYSEGANYGYTF	TGTGCCAGCAGTTACTCGGAGGGGGCAAACTATGGCTACACCTTC
few	TRBV10-1	NA	TRBJ2-2	CASSQTAGELFF	TGCGCCAGCAGCCAGACAGCCGGGGAGCTGTTTTTT
NA	TRBV5-1	NA	TRBJ2-3	CASSFSGGGDTQYF	TGCGCCAGCAGCTTCTCCGGGGGAGGAGATACGCAGTATTTT
NA	TRBV5-5	NA	TRBJ1-2	CASRLTLRDGYTF	TGTGCCAGCAGGTTGACGCTCCGGGATGGCTACACCTTC
few	TRBV5-5	NA	TRBJ2-2	CASSRFPGRNTGELFF	TGTGCCAGCAGCCGGTTTCCGGGACGGAACACCGGGGAGCTGTTTTTT
NA	TRBV13	NA	TRBJ2-7	CASSFEGVRYEQYF	TGTGCCAGCAGCTTCGAAGGAGTTCGCTACGAGCAGTACTTC
NA	TRBV5-1	NA	TRBJ2-2	CATTPASSLTGELFF	TGCGCCACGACCCCGGCTAGCTCCCTCACCGGGGAGCTGTTTTTT
once	TRBV2	NA	TRBJ1-6	CASSEAGQINSPLHF	TGTGCCAGCAGTGAAGCGGGGCAGATTAATTCACCCCTCCACTTT
NA	TRBV19	NA	TRBJ2-2	CAVKTTGNTGELFF	TGTGCCGTAAAAACGACGGGGAACACCGGGGAGCTGTTTTTT
few	TRBV2	NA	TRBJ2-6	CASSPGTGANVLTF	TGTGCCAGCAGTCCGGGTACTGGGGCCAACGTCCTGACTTTC
NA	TRBV27	TRBD1	TRBJ2-7	CASSWTGQSYEQYF	TGTGCCAGCAGTTGGACGGGACAGAGCTACGAGCAGTACTTC
NA	TRBV5-6	NA	TRBJ2-7	CASSGRRAGEQYF	TGTGCCAGCAGCGGGAGACGGGCGGGGGAGCAGTACTTC
NA	TRBV5-1	NA	TRBJ2-2	CASSLYGNGELFF	TGCGCCAGCAGCTTATACGGCAACGGGGAGCTGTTTTTT
NA	TRBV5-1	NA	TRBJ1-1	CASSLGRLLGNTEAFF	TGCGCCAGCAGCTTGGGCCGACTATTGGGGAACACTGAAGCTTTCTTT
NA	TRBV11-3	NA	TRBJ1-1	CASSSTQGTEAFF	TGTGCCAGCAGCTCGACACAGGGCACTGAAGCTTTCTTT
NA	TRBV6-5	TRBD1	TRBJ2-2	CASSQGAFTGELFF	TGTGCCAGCAGCCAGGGGGCGTTCACCGGGGAGCTGTTTTTT
NA	TRBV2	NA	TRBJ1-5	CASSEIGGQFSSSNQPQHF	TGTGCCAGCAGTGAAATCGGAGGGCAATTTTCGAGTAGCAATCAGCCCCAGCATTTT
NA	TRBV4-1	TRBD1	TRBJ1-4	CASSQDQQGGSGEKLFF	TGCGCCAGCAGCCAAGATCAGCAGGGGGGCTCAGGTGAAAAACTGTTTTTT
once	TRBV10-2	NA	TRBJ2-5	CASRVEGPETQYF	TGCGCCAGCAGGGTGGAGGGGCCAGAGACCCAGTACTTC
NA	TRBV2	NA	TRBJ1-2	CASKSSQNYGYTF	TGTGCCAGCAAAAGCTCCCAAAACTATGGCTACACCTTC
NA	TRBV27	NA	TRBJ1-1	CATPHRDSDTEAFF	TGTGCCACACCTCACAGGGATTCTGACACTGAAGCTTTCTTT
NA	TRBV13	TRBD2	TRBJ2-1	CASSSHHSGGAGNEQFF	TGTGCCAGCAGCTCCCATCATAGCGGGGGGGCCGGCAATGAGCAGTTCTTC
NA	TRBV3-1/TRBV3-2	NA	TRBJ1-1	CASSQERRAGAFF	TGTGCCAGCAGCCAAGAAAGGAGGGCTGGGGCTTTCTTT
NA	TRBV3-1/TRBV3-2	NA	TRBJ1-5	CASSQRGGQPQHF	TGTGCCAGCAGCCAGAGGGGGGGTCAGCCCCAGCATTTT